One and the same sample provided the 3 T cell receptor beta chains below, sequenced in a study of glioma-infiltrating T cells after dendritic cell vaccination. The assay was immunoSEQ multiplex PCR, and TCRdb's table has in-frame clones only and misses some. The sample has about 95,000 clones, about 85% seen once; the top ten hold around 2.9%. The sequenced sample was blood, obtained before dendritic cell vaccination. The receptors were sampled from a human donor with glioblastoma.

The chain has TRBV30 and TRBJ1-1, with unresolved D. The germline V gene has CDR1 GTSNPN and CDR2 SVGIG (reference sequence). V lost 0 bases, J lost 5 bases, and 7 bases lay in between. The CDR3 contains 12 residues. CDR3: CAWSVLLTEAFF. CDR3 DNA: TGTGCCTGGAGTGTACTCCTGACTGAAGCTTTCTTT.

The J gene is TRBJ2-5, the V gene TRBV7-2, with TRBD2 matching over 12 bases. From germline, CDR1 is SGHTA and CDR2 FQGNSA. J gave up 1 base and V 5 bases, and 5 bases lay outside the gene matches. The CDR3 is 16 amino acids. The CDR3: CASSLGLAGSQETQYF. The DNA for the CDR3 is TGTGCCAGCAGCCTCGGACTAGCGGGGTCCCAAGAGACCCAGTACTTC.

For the CDR3, the DNA is TGTGCCAGCTCAAATCCCCCCTTGAATCGGGGGGCTTTCTTT. Encoded protein: CASSNPPLNRGAFF. This chain links TRBV5-8 with TRBJ1-1, with D possibly matching TRBD1 (5 bases). The CDR3 runs 14 residues. The germline V and J ends were trimmed by 7 bases and 11 bases, with 24 bases remaining between them. Germline V gene data show CDR1 as SGHTS and CDR2 as YDEGEE.